The TCR beta chain described here comes from a study of blood T cell repertoires in COVID-19. About the research overall: Researchers got acute and convalescent COVID-19 samples from the United States, Italy and Spain.

Sequencing used immunoSEQ multiplex PCR; TCRdb keeps in-frame clones, though not all of them. The sample has approximately 250,000 clones, about 86% seen once. Cohort allocation depended upon clinical history that participants reported. Germline CDR1 is KGHSH and CDR2 is LQKENI. CDR3 size: 13 residues. V gave up 5 bases and J gave up 8 bases, with 12 bases separating them. The sequenced sample consisted of PBMCs or T cells enriched from blood (not recorded which). The TCR comes from a man aged 25-45 years with acute COVID-19. The J gene is TRBJ1-4, the V gene TRBV18; no clear D gene. The CDR3 DNA reads as TGTGCCAGCTCAGCGCAACGAGGGGAAAAACTGTTTTTT. Translation: CASSAQRGEKLFF.